The T cell receptor beta chain described here comes from a study of shared clonotypes between healthy human individuals. Turning to the study itself: Serving as donors were two women and a few men, whose ages spanned 18 to 49. The study, taken as a whole, reports: In having few donors, the study represented limited genetic and exposure-history diversity.

Clones were sequenced by immunoSEQ multiplex PCR, and TCRdb holds only the in-frame ones, with some missing. The sample comprises fewer than 600,000 clones, about four fifths of which are singletons, and approximately 13% rests with the top ten. Remarks on this clone: Its antigen is unknown.

The CDR3 is made up of 17 amino acids. Losses at the gene ends were 8 bases for V and 0 bases for J; bases not matched to a gene: 7. Germline assignment: CDR1 MDHEN and CDR2 SYDVKM. The gene calls are TRBV28 and TRBJ2-6, with 10 bases identical to TRBD1. The source of this sequence is a woman in her thirties or forties in good health. Some clones in this sample may be carry-over from other donors' samples. Source material: PBMCs. For the CDR3, the DNA is TGTGCCAGCGAGCGGGACAGGGGCTTCTCTGGGGCCAACGTCCTGACTTTC. Residues: CASERDRGFSGANVLTF.